These 14 T cell receptor beta chains originate from one sample sequenced in a study of blood T cell repertoires in COVID-19. Using immunoSEQ multiplex PCR, the repertoire was profiled, and TCRdb retains in-frame clones only, with some absent. The sample lists approximately 89,000 clones, about four fifths seen once, with approximately 25% in the top ten. The sequenced material came from peripheral blood. Receptors were obtained from a man aged 65-85 years with acute or convalescent COVID-19.

This chain's CDR3 is CASSQDPPQGARNEKLFF. The CDR3 DNA is TGCGCCAGCAGCCAAGATCCCCCACAGGGGGCGCGGAATGAAAAACTGTTTTTT. The genes are TRBV4-3 and TRBJ1-4, with TRBD1 identical over 9 bases. Trimming at V came to 0 bases and at J to 5 bases, leaving 10 bases not matched to a gene. The CDR3 runs to 18 residues. Germline lookup yields CDR1 LGHNA and CDR2 YSLEER.

The genes are TRBV9 and TRBJ2-5, with TRBD2 identical over 8 bases. Germline V gene sequence: CDR1 SGDLS, CDR2 YYNGEE. The V gene end was trimmed by 4 bases and the J gene end by 1 base; junction bases not matched to a gene: 12. CDR3 length equals 17 residues. DNA for the CDR3: TGTGCCAGCAGCCCCCGTGGTAGCGGGGCAGTCCAAGAGACCCAGTACTTC. Its translation: CASSPRGSGAVQETQYF.

V and J are TRBV28 and TRBJ1-1, with D unclear. The germline V and J ends were trimmed by 5 bases and 4 bases, with 5 bases remaining between them. The germline V gene has CDR1 MDHEN and CDR2 SYDVKM. There are 11 residues in the CDR3. The CDR3 coding sequence is TGTGCCAGCAGTCTAGGCACTGAAGCTTTCTTT. This encodes CASSLGTEAFF.

This clone was counted only a few times. The genes are TRBV20-1 and TRBJ1-5; no firm D call. The CDR3 length is 12 residues. The V end lost 3 bases, the J end lost 6 bases, and 9 bases lay between the germline ends. CDR1 is DFQATT and CDR2 is SNEGSKA in the germline V gene (reference sequence). The CDR3 sequence is CSASPRRQPQHF. In DNA form, the CDR3 reads TGCAGTGCTAGTCCGAGGCGTCAGCCCCAGCATTTT.

This clone was recorded only once. The genes are TRBV27 and TRBJ2-6; maybe TRBD1 (5 bases). V was shortened by 6 bases and J by 1 base, with 10 bases between the two germline ends. Germline-derived CDR1 and CDR2 are MNHEY and SMNVEV (reference sequence). The CDR3 loop spans 15 amino acids. Here the CDR3 DNA reads TGTGCCAGCAGCAGGGTTCTTTCTGGGGCCAACGTCCTGACTTTC. Encoded protein: CASSRVLSGANVLTF.

This chain joins TRBV5-5 and TRBJ2-1; D gene unclear. CDR1 is SGHKS, CDR2 YYEKEE, per germline (reference sequence). Between the trimmed V and J ends, which lost 4 bases and 7 bases, there was a span of 12 bases. The CDR3 contains 13 residues. The CDR3 here is CASSPGFGNEQFF. CDR3 DNA sequence: TGTGCCAGCAGCCCGGGTTTCGGAAATGAGCAGTTCTTC.

The chain couples TRBV11-3 to TRBJ2-1; a possible D gene is TRBD2 (6 bases). CDR1 is SGHNT and CDR2 is YENEEA in the germline V gene. CDR3 length equals 15 residues. The ends were cut back, 4 bases at V and 5 bases at J, with 15 bases in the middle. The CDR3 here is CASSSLRRGDNEQFF. DNA for the CDR3: TGTGCCAGCAGCTCCCTCCGGCGGGGAGACAATGAGCAGTTCTTC.

The V call is TRBV28, the J call TRBJ2-2, with 12 bases lining up with TRBD2. Germline CDR1 reads MDHEN; CDR2 reads SYDVKM. V trimming: 8 bases; J trimming: 5 bases; junction bases outside the gene matches: 6. The CDR3 extends over 15 amino acids. CDR3: CASSPGTSGTGELFF. CDR3 bases: TGTGCCAGCTCCCCCGGGACTAGCGGGACCGGGGAGCTGTTTTTT.

The chain couples TRBV5-1 to TRBJ1-1; 9 nucleotides match TRBD1. Germline V CDR1 and CDR2: SGHRS, YFSETQ. This CDR3 spans 17 amino acids. V trimming: 0 bases; J trimming: 0 bases; junction bases outside the gene matches: 6. CDR3 residues: CASSLGTGGQMNTEAFF. The CDR3 bases are TGCGCCAGCAGCTTGGGAACAGGGGGCCAAATGAACACTGAAGCTTTCTTT.

J is TRBJ2-7 and V is TRBV4-3; 8 bases line up with TRBD1. Germline CDR1 is LGHNA and CDR2 is YSLEER. With 3 bases clipped from V and 6 bases from J, the junction kept 16 bases outside the gene matches. The length of the CDR3 is 17 residues. The CDR3 here is CASSHIGSRQGACEQYF. The CDR3 DNA reads TGCGCCAGCAGCCACATAGGGTCCAGGCAGGGGGCTTGCGAGCAGTACTTC.

V and J are TRBV30 and TRBJ1-6, with a possible D match to TRBD1 (5 bases). V lost 0 bases to trimming and J lost 10 bases, with 13 bases between them. Germline lookup yields CDR1 GTSNPN and CDR2 SVGIG (reference sequence). This CDR3 comprises 14 residues. The CDR3 reads CAWSVYGGRSPLHF. In DNA, the CDR3 is TGTGCCTGGAGTGTTTACGGGGGGAGATCACCCCTCCACTTT.

J is TRBJ2-3 and V is TRBV4-1, with TRBD1 as a possible D gene (6 bases). The germline V gene encodes CDR1 MGHRA and CDR2 YSYEKL. CDR3 size: 14 residues. V lost 5 bases to trimming and J lost 0 bases, with 9 bases between them. CDR3 in amino acids: CASSTQGSTDTQYF. The CDR3 nucleotides are TGCGCCAGCAGCACACAGGGAAGCACAGATACGCAGTATTTT.

At least ten counts were recorded for this clone. The chain uses TRBV6-6 and TRBJ2-7; the match to TRBD2 covers 8 bases. Germline CDR1 reads MNHNY; CDR2 reads SVGAGI (reference sequence). Germline trimming cut 6 bases from V and 6 bases from J; bases unmatched to any gene: 10. The CDR3 is 14 amino acids. In nucleotides, the CDR3 is TGTGCCAGCAGCACCGGGACTAGATCGCCCGAGCAGTACTTC. Translating it yields CASSTGTRSPEQYF.

This clone was recorded once. The CDR3 DNA reads TGTGCCAGTAGTATAAAGGGACAGGTGGGCGGGGAGCTGTTTTTT. Translating gives CASSIKGQVGGELFF. The rearrangement uses TRBV19 and TRBJ2-2, with 8 bases lining up with TRBD1. The CDR3 length is 15 residues. The J segment lost 7 bases and the V segment lost 2 bases, leaving 6 bases of the junction unmatched. Looked up from germline, CDR1 is LNHDA and CDR2 is SQIVND (reference sequence).